Here is one TCR beta chain with its context. These data are taken from a study of blood T cell repertoires in COVID-19. On the study more broadly: Both acute and convalescent COVID-19 samples were obtained from the United States, Italy and Spain.

The V gene's germline CDR1 is MNHEY and CDR2 SMNVEV (reference sequence). The ends lost 0 bases at V and 6 bases at J; junction bases unmatched: 11. The CDR3 loop spans 18 amino acids. Seattle-derived patients entered the study during active infection and were followed longitudinally. Authors' methods: Nucleated cell number was recorded as an estimate derived from reference gene primer amplification. The table came from immunoSEQ multiplex PCR; TCRdb's copy has only in-frame clones and leaves some out. The V and J calls and the clone size are those of that table, but D and trimming were determined from the DNA. In the table there are about 70,000 clones, roughly 90% of which are singletons.

V gene TRBV27 combines with J gene TRBJ2-4, with 10 nucleotides matching TRBD2. The source material was peripheral blood. This sequence originates from a man aged 45-65 years with COVID-19, enrolled during active disease. The CDR3 nucleotides are TGTGCCAGCAGTTTATCTTCCACTAGCGGGATCCTCGGAAACATTCAGTACTTC. Residues: CASSLSSTSGILGNIQYF.